This T cell receptor beta chain was obtained from a study of blood T cells in healthy people across ages. Together with a sample-barcoded 5' primer, a J-beta primer mix was included in a second PCR lasting roughly 6 to 12 cycles. Every single cDNA molecule received a tag from a template-switch adaptor with 12 random nucleotides. TCRdb ran MiXCR on the 5' RACE reads and lists one entry per CDR3 protein. The top ten hold over 7% of the sample, which has around 1,500,000 distinct CDR3 sequences, 28% seen once. The germline gives CDR1 SEHNR, CDR2 FQNEAQ (reference sequence). The CDR3 is 14 amino acids. The V end was cut by 4 bases, the J end by 6 bases, with 16 bases between. This clonotype was recorded many times. Its target is not known. Healthy individuals of Caucasian origin from Russia, aged about 6 to 90, served as donors. Donors gave 8 to 10 milliliters of peripheral blood apiece. Study-wide results and limits: The study found more naive CD4+ cells and higher diversity in long-lived than aged donors.

The specimen sequenced was blood. The sequence was obtained from a woman aged 25 to 39 in good health. The V and J genes are TRBV7-9 and TRBJ2-7; D unclear. Here the CDR3 reads CASSSEQPGVEQYF. CDR3 bases: TGTGCCAGCAGCTCCGAACAGCCTGGGGTCGAGCAGTACTTC.